This TCR beta chain was identified during a study of T cell repertoires in ileal Crohn's disease. Turning to the study itself: Patients had a median roughly 8-year disease duration, and less than 45% were active smokers. Study outcomes and limitations: Active smokers at surgery had more clonal expansions than non-smokers.

From germline, CDR1 is KGHSH and CDR2 LQKENI. The CDR3 is 14 residues long. V was clipped by 6 bases and J by 1 base, with 12 bases between them. Each sample's TCRB immunosequencing used roughly 500 nanograms of biopsy DNA. Clones were read by immunoSEQ multiplex PCR, and TCRdb kept only the in-frame ones, dropping some. The sample holds roughly 7,400 clones, 60% to 80% seen once. This clone was recorded a few times. The antigen remains unidentified. Noted time point: neoterminal ileum biopsy at postoperative endoscopy, about 6 months after surgery. The sequence derives from an adult with Crohn's disease. Sequencing was carried out using ileal tissue. This sequence joins TRBV18 and TRBJ2-5; D is uncertain. CDR3 residues: CASSLTLRQETQYF. The CDR3 nucleotides read TGTGCCAGCTCCCTAACACTACGCCAAGAGACCCAGTACTTC.